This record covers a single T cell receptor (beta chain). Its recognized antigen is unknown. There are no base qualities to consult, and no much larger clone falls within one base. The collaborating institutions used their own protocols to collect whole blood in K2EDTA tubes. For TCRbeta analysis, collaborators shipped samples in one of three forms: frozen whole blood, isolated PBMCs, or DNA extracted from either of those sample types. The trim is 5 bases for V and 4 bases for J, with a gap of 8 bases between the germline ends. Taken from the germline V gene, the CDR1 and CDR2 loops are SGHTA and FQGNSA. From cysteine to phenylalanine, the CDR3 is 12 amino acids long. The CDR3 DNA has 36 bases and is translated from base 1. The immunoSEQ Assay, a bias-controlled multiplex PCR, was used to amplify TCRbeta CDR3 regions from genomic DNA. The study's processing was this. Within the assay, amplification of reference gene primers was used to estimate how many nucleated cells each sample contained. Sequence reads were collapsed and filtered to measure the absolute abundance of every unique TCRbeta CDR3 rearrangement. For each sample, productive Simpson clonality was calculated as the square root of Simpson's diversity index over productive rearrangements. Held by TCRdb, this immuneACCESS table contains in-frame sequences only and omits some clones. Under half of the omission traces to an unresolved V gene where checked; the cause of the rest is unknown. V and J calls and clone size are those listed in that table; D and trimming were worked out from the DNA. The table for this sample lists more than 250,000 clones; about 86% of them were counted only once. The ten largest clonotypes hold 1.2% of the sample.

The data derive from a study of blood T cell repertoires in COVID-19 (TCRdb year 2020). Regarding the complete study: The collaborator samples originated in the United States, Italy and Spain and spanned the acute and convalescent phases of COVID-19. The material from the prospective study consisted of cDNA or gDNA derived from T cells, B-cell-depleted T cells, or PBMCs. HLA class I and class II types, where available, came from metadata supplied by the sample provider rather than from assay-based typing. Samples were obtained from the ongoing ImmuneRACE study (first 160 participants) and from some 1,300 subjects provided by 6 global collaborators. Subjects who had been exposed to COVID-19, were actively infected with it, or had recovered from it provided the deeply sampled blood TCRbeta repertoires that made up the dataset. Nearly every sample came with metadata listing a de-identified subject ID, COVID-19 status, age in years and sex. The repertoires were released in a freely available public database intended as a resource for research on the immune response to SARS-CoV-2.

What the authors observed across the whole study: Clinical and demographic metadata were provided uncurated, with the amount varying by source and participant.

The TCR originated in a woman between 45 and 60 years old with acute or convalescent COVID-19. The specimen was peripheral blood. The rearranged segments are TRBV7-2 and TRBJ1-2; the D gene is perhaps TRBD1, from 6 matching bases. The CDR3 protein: CASSRDIYGYTF. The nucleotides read TGTGCCAGCAGCCGGGACATCTATGGCTACACCTTC.